The 26 T cell receptor beta chains below come from one sample, sequenced in a study of blood T cells in healthy people across ages. The authors ran a second PCR of about 6 to 11 cycles using a sample-barcoded 5' primer and a J-beta primer mix. TCRdb analysed the 5' RACE reads with MiXCR anew, one entry per CDR3 protein. The top ten hold about two fifths of the sample, which has about 640,000 distinct CDR3 sequences, around 54% seen once. Sequencing was performed on blood. The receptors shown here come from a man aged 55 to 70 in good health.

In its sample, this clonotype was seen once. This may be a read error: a much more frequent sequence differs by one nucleotide. The V call is TRBV7-2, the J call TRBJ1-2, with 9 bases lining up with TRBD1. Germline loops: CDR1 SGHTA, CDR2 FQGNSA. The CDR3 loop spans 14 amino acids. DNA of the CDR3: TGTGCCAGCAGCCAAATGGGACAGGGAAATGGCCACACCTTC. It translates to CASSQMGQGNGHTF.

This chain connects TRBV20-1 to TRBJ2-5; D not certain. There are 12 residues in the CDR3. Trimming took 1 base from V and 3 from J, leaving 6 bases between them. CDR1 and CDR2 (germline): DFQATT, SNEGSKA (reference sequence). CDR3 in DNA: TGCAGTGCTAGAGGACCCGAAGAGACCCAGTACTTC. Amino acid sequence: CSARGPEETQYF.

The chain couples TRBV20-1 to TRBJ2-7; 9 bases match TRBD1. Germline trimming cut 6 bases from V and 6 bases from J; bases unmatched to any gene: 12. The CDR3 spans 14 residues. The V gene's germline CDR1 is DFQATT and CDR2 SNEGSKA (reference sequence). CDR3 region: CSARSGTGPCEQYF. CDR3 in DNA: TGCAGTGCCCGGTCCGGGACAGGGCCCTGCGAGCAGTACTTC.

This clonotype was picked up a small number of times. The chain is built from TRBV18 and TRBJ2-3; D gene ambiguous. CDR1 and CDR2 from the germline V gene are KGHSH and LQKENI. The V gene lost 2 bases and the J gene lost 0 bases, with 6 bases spanning the gap. The CDR3 is 14 residues long. CDR3 DNA sequence: TGTGCCAGCTCACCAATGGGTAGCACAGATACGCAGTATTTT. Its protein product is CASSPMGSTDTQYF.

This chain links TRBV7-9 with TRBJ2-1; TRBD1 is a possible D gene (6 bases). Trimming shortened V by 5 bases and J by 2 bases, and 13 bases separated the two germline ends. CDR1 is SEHNR and CDR2 is FQNEAQ in the germline V gene (reference sequence). The CDR3 spans 15 residues. CDR3 loop: CASSPAGDPYNEQFF. The DNA for the CDR3 is TGTGCCAGCAGCCCTGCAGGGGACCCCTACAATGAGCAGTTCTTC.

The genes are TRBV2 and TRBJ1-2; 12 bases fit TRBD1. There are 16 residues in the CDR3. Germline V lookup: CDR1 SNHLY, CDR2 FYNNEI. V lost 6 bases to trimming and J lost 1 base; unmatched junction nucleotides: 6. The DNA of the CDR3 is TGTGCCAGCAGCGCCGGGACAGGGGGCAATAACTATGGCTACACCTTC. Translated, it gives CASSAGTGGNNYGYTF. The full variable domain, rest sourced from reference TRBV2 and TRBJ1-2, is EPEVTQTPSHQVTQMGQEVILRCVPISNHLYFYWYRQILGQKVEFLVSFYNNEISEKSEIFDDQFSVERPDGSNFTLKIRSTKLEDSAMYFCASSAGTGGNNYGYTFGSGTRLTVV.

In this sample, this clonotype turned up a few times. The V gene is TRBV6-1, the J gene TRBJ1-5; 10 bases map to TRBD1. V shed 6 bases and J 1 base; nucleotides not matched to a gene: 12. CDR3 size: 18 residues. Looked up from germline, CDR1 is MNHNS and CDR2 is SASEGT. CDR3 in DNA: TGTGCCAGCAGCCCTGGGACAGGGGAAATGAGGAGCAATCAGCCCCAGCATTTT. It translates to CASSPGTGEMRSNQPQHF.

The genes are TRBV10-3 and TRBJ2-3, with 16 bases aligning to TRBD2. The V segment lost 5 bases and the J segment 8 bases; nucleotides outside the gene matches: 13. Looked up from germline, CDR1 is ENHRY and CDR2 is SYGVKD. The CDR3 extends over 18 amino acids. The DNA of the CDR3 is TGTGCCATCAGTCCCACGGCCGGGACTAGCGGGGGGGCCGGTACGCAGTATTTT. Encoded protein: CAISPTAGTSGGAGTQYF.

This clonotype occurred a few times. The rearrangement uses TRBV4-1 and TRBJ1-5; the D gene is possibly TRBD1 (6 bases). Germline loops: CDR1 MGHRA, CDR2 YSYEKL. The CDR3 contains 16 residues. V shed 0 bases and J shed 11 bases, with 20 bases lying between them. The CDR3 coding sequence is TGCGCCAGCAGCCAAGACTCAACGGTTACAGGGAGGGCCCAGCATTTT. It encodes CASSQDSTVTGRAQHF.

V usage is TRBV28 and J usage is TRBJ2-1, with TRBD2 identical over 11 bases. The CDR3 consists of 16 residues. Looked up from germline, CDR1 is MDHEN and CDR2 is SYDVKM. V shed 4 bases, J shed 3 bases, and the junction held 5 bases outside the gene matches. CDR3 coding DNA: TGTGCCAGCAGTTCCTCGACTAGCGGGGACTACAATGAGCAGTTCTTC. Translating gives CASSSSTSGDYNEQFF.

The CDR3 nucleotides read TGCAGTGCTAGAGATCCTGCCTACAATGAGCAGTTCTTC. Protein: CSARDPAYNEQFF. The rearrangement joins TRBV20-1 to TRBJ2-1; D is ambiguous. Trimming cost V 0 bases and J 2 bases, with 5 bases left between them. This CDR3 comprises 13 residues. Germline V gives CDR1 DFQATT, CDR2 SNEGSKA (reference sequence).

The genes are TRBV2 and TRBJ2-1; TRBD2 might be the D (6 bases). V was trimmed by 6 bases and J by 0 bases, leaving 12 bases between them. This CDR3 has 15 residues. The germline V gene encodes CDR1 SNHLY and CDR2 FYNNEI. The CDR3 sequence: CASRALGGSYNEQFF. As DNA, the CDR3 is TGTGCCAGCAGAGCTCTCGGGGGCTCCTACAATGAGCAGTTCTTC. Full variable domain (remainder filled in from reference TRBV2 and TRBJ2-1): EPEVTQTPSHQVTQMGQEVILRCVPISNHLYFYWYRQILGQKVEFLVSFYNNEISEKSEIFDDQFSVERPDGSNFTLKIRSTKLEDSAMYFCASRALGGSYNEQFFGPGTRLTVL.

This clonotype has only a few counts. The V and J genes are TRBV7-2 and TRBJ1-1, with a weak D call TRBD1 (5 bases). Trimming cost V 2 bases and J 6 bases, with 13 bases left between them. There are 14 residues in the CDR3. Germline V gene sequence: CDR1 SGHTA, CDR2 FQGNSA. This CDR3 reads CASSLLQGRAEAFF. The CDR3 DNA is TGTGCCAGCAGCTTACTCCAGGGACGCGCTGAAGCTTTCTTT.

This chain uses TRBV3-1 with TRBJ1-4; perhaps TRBD1 as D (5 bases). The germline gives CDR1 LGHDT, CDR2 YNNKEL (reference sequence). This CDR3 has 16 residues. V lost 4 bases and J lost 4, with 16 bases in between. The CDR3 loop is CASSPEKTGDNEKLFF. CDR3 sequence (DNA): TGTGCCAGCAGCCCAGAGAAAACAGGCGATAATGAAAAACTGTTTTTT.

The rearrangement links TRBV29-1 to TRBJ2-1, with 12 bases that match TRBD1. Germline-derived CDR1 and CDR2 are SQVTM and ANQGSEA. CDR3 length: 15 residues. With 1 base clipped from V and 7 bases from J, the junction kept 5 bases outside the gene matches. The CDR3 sequence: CSVEGGQGAGNEQFF. In DNA, the CDR3 is TGCAGCGTTGAAGGGGGACAGGGGGCCGGGAATGAGCAGTTCTTC.

The chain has TRBV18 and TRBJ2-7; D call uncertain. This CDR3 has 16 amino acids. Trimming took 0 bases from V and 0 from J, leaving 12 bases between them. Per the germline V gene, CDR1 is KGHSH and CDR2 is LQKENI. The CDR3: CASSPPLGSSSYEQYF. The CDR3 DNA reads as TGTGCCAGCTCACCACCATTAGGGTCCAGCTCCTACGAGCAGTACTTC.

On this clonotype: Since a much larger clone is just one base distant, this may be a read error. This chain connects TRBV16 to TRBJ2-5; D is unclear. Germline V gives CDR1 KGHSY, CDR2 FQNENV. The CDR3 consists of 16 residues. V was pared by 5 bases and J by 1 base, with 17 bases between. The chain's CDR3 is CASSNHWVIGQETQYF. DNA for the CDR3: TGTGCCAGCAGCAACCACTGGGTAATAGGCCAAGAGACCCAGTACTTC.

In this sample, this clonotype turned up many times. The genes are TRBV7-9 and TRBJ1-1, with a tentative D call TRBD1 (6 bases). In germline, CDR1 is SEHNR, CDR2 FQNEAQ (reference sequence). With 1 base removed from V and 4 bases from J, the gap between germline ends came to 10 bases. The CDR3 covers 14 residues. CDR3 bases: TGTGCCAGCAGCTTAGGGGGGCCTATCACTGAAGCTTTCTTT. Encoded protein: CASSLGGPITEAFF.

In this sample, this clonotype turned up once. The chain employs TRBV10-3 and TRBJ2-1; 9 positions agree with TRBD1. There are 15 residues in the CDR3. Per the germline V gene, CDR1 is ENHRY and CDR2 is SYGVKD. J was trimmed by 6 bases and V by 2 bases; bases with no gene match: 5. This chain's CDR3 is CAISETGQGFNEQFF. CDR3 coding DNA: TGTGCCATCAGTGAGACGGGACAGGGTTTCAATGAGCAGTTCTTC.

A note on this clonotype: This may arise from a read error, as a much more abundant clone is one base away. V gene TRBV7-2 combines with J gene TRBJ2-3, with D unresolved. The CDR3 totals 12 residues. The germline V gene has CDR1 SGHTA and CDR2 FQGNSA. With 5 bases removed from V and 4 bases from J, the gap between germline ends came to 7 bases. The CDR3 bases are TGTGCCAGCAGCATAGGTGCAGATACGCAGTATTTT. Its translation is CASSIGADTQYF. The variable domain in full, with the rest retrieved from reference TRBV7-2 and TRBJ2-3, is GAGVSQSPSNKVTEKGKDVELRCDPISGHTALYWYRQSLGQGLEFLIYFQGNSAPDKSGLPSDRFSAERTGGSVSTLTIQRTQQEDSAVYLCASSIGADTQYFGPGTRLTVL.

J is TRBJ1-2 and V is TRBV29-1; D uncertain. Looked up from germline, CDR1 is SQVTM and CDR2 is ANQGSEA. The length of the CDR3 is 13 residues. V was shortened by 4 bases and J by 6 bases, with 15 bases between the two germline ends. CDR3 protein: CSVGSKVLDGYTF. DNA of the CDR3: TGCAGCGTTGGGTCAAAGGTCCTCGATGGCTACACCTTC.

The chain joins TRBV6-6 to TRBJ1-6; a weak D match, TRBD1 (5 bases). Germline V gene sequence: CDR1 MNHNY, CDR2 SVGAGI (reference sequence). V lost 2 bases and J 7 bases, leaving 12 bases between the germline ends. CDR3 length: 15 amino acids. Here the CDR3 reads CASSYPSGHNSPLHF. DNA for the CDR3: TGTGCCAGCAGTTACCCCTCAGGGCACAATTCACCCCTCCACTTT.

The rearrangement links TRBV20-1 to TRBJ2-5, with TRBD1 matching 8 bases. The V gene's germline CDR1 is DFQATT and CDR2 SNEGSKA (reference sequence). The CDR3 consists of 14 residues. The trim removed 5 bases at V and 11 bases at J, leaving 16 bases unmatched. The chain's CDR3 is CSAVDRARDGTQYF. The CDR3 nucleotides are TGCAGTGCTGTGGACAGGGCGCGAGACGGGACGCAGTACTTC.

V gene TRBV7-2 combines with J gene TRBJ2-7; TRBD1 aligns across 7 bases. Trimming cost V 4 bases and J 4 bases; bases outside gene matches: 10. CDR1 is SGHTA, CDR2 FQGNSA, per germline. This CDR3 is 15 amino acids long. Here the CDR3 DNA reads TGTGCCAGCAGCTCGAGGGCAGGGGGTCTATACGAGCAGTACTTC. As protein: CASSSRAGGLYEQYF.

This chain connects TRBV20-1 to TRBJ2-1; 8 bases are a match to TRBD2. V was pared by 0 bases and J by 9 bases, with 1 base of the junction left unmatched. The CDR3 sequence is 12 residues long. Germline V gene data show CDR1 as DFQATT and CDR2 as SNEGSKA (reference sequence). In nucleotides, the CDR3 is TGCAGTGCTAGAGACGGGGGGGGTGAGCAGTTCTTC. The encoded protein is CSARDGGGEQFF.

This chain uses TRBV7-2 with TRBJ1-5; 9 nucleotides match TRBD1. The CDR3 extends over 15 amino acids. CDR1 is SGHTA, CDR2 FQGNSA, per germline. V was clipped by 0 bases and J by 5 bases; unmatched bases: 2. The CDR3 DNA follows: TGTGCCAGCAGCTTAGCTGGGACAGGGTATCAGCCCCAGCATTTT. Its protein product is CASSLAGTGYQPQHF.